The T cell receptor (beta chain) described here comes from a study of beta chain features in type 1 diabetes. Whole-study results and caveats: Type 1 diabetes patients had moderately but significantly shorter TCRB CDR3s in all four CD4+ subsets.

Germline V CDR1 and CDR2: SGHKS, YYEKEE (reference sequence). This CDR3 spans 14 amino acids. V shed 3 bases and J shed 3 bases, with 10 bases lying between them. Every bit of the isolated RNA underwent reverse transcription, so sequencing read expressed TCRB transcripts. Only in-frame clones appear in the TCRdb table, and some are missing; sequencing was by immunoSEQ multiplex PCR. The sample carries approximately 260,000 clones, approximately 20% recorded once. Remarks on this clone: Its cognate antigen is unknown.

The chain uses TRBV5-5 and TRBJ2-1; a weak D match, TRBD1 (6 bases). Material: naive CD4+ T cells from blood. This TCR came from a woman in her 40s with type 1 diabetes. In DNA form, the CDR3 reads TGTGCCAGCAGCTCCGGACAGTACTACAATGAGCAGTTCTTC. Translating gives CASSSGQYYNEQFF.